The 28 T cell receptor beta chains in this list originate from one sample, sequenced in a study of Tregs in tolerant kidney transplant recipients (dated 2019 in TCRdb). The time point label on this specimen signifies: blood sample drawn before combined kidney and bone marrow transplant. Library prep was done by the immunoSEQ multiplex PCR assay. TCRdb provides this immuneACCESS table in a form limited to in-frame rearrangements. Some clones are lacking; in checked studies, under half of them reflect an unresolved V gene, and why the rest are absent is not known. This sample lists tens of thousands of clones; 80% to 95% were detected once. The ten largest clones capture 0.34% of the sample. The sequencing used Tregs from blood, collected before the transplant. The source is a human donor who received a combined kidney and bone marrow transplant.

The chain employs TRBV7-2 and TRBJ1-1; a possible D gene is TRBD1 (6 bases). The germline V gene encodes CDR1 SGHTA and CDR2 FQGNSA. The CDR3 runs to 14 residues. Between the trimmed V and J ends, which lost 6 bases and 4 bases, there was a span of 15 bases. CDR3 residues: CASSRPDRSTEAFF. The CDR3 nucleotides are TGTGCCAGCAGTAGACCGGACAGATCCACTGAAGCTTTCTTT.

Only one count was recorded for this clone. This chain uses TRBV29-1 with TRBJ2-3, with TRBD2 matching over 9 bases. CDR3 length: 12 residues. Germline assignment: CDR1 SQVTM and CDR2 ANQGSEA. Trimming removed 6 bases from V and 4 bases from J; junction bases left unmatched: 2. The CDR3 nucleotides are TGCAGCGTAAGGACTAGCGCAGATACGCAGTATTTT. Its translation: CSVRTSADTQYF.

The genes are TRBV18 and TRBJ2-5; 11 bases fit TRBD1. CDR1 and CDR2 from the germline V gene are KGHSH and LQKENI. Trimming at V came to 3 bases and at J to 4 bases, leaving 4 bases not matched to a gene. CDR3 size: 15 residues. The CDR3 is CASSPGTGGRETQYF. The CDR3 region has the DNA TGTGCCAGCTCACCCGGGACAGGGGGGCGAGAGACCCAGTACTTC.

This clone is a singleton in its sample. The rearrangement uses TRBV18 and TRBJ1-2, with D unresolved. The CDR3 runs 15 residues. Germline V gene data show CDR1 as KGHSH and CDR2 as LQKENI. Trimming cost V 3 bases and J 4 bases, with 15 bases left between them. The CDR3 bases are TGTGCCAGCTCACCTGTGAGCGGGTCGTCCTATGGCTACACCTTC. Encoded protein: CASSPVSGSSYGYTF.

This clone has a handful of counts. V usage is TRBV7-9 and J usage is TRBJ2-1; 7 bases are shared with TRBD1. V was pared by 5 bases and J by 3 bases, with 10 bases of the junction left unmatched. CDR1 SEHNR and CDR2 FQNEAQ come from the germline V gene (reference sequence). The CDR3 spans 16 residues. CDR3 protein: CASSTRTGYLYNEQFF. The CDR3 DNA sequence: TGTGCCAGCAGCACAAGGACAGGATACCTCTACAATGAGCAGTTCTTC.

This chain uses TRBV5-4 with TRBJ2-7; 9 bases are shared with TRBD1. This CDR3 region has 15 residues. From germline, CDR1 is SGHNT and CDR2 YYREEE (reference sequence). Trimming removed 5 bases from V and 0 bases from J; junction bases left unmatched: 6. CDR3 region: CASRPGTGPSYEQYF. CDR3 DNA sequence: TGTGCCAGCAGGCCGGGGACAGGGCCCTCCTACGAGCAGTACTTC.

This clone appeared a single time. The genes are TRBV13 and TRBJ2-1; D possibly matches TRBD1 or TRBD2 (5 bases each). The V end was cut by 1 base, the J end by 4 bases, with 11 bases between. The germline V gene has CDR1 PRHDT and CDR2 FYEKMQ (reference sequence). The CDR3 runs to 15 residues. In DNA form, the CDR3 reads TGTGCCAGCAGCTTAGCGGGGACCAAGTACAATGAGCAGTTCTTC. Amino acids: CASSLAGTKYNEQFF.

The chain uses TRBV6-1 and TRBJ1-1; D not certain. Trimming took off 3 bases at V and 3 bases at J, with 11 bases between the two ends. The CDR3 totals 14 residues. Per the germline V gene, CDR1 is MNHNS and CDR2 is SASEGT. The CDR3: CASSERASDTEAFF. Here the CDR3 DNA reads TGTGCCAGCAGTGAGAGGGCGAGCGACACTGAAGCTTTCTTT.

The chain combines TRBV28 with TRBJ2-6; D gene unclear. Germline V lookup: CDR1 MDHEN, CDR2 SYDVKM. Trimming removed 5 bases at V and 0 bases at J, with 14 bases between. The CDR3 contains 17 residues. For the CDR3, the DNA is TGTGCCAGCAGTGCGGCTGACGGCCTCTCTGGGGCCAACGTCCTGACTTTC. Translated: CASSAADGLSGANVLTF.

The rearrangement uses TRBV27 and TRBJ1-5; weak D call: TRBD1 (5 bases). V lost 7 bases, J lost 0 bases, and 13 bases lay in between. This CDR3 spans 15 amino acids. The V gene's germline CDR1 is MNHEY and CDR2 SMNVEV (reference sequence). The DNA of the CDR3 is TGTGCCAGCAAGCCGGGACTTTATAGCAATCAGCCCCAGCATTTT. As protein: CASKPGLYSNQPQHF.

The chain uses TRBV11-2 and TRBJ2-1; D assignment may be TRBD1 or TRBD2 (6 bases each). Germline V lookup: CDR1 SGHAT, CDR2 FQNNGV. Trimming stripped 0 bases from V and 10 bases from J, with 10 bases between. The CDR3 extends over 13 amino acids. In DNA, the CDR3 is TGTGCCAGCAGCTTAGATTTGGGGGGCGAGCAGTTCTTC. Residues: CASSLDLGGEQFF.

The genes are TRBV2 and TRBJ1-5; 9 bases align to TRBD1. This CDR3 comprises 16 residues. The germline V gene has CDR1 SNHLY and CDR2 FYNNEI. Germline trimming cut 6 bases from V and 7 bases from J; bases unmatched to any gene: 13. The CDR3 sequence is CASRKGTQGAGQPQHF. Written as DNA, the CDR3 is TGTGCCAGCAGAAAGGGCACACAGGGGGCAGGGCAGCCCCAGCATTTT.

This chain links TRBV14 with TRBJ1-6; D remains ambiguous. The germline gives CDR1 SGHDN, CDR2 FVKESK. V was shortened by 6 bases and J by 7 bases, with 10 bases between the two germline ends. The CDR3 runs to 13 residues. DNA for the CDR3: TGTGCCAGCAGTGCGTTCGCGAATTCACCCCTCCACTTT. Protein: CASSAFANSPLHF.

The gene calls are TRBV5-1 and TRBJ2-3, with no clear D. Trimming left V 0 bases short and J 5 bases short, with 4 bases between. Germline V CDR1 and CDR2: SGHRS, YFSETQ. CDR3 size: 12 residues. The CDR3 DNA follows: TGCGCCAGCAGCTTGGCAGGAGATACGCAGTATTTT. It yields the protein CASSLAGDTQYF. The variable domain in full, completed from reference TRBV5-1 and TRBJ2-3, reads KAGVTQTPRYLIKTRGQQVTLSCSPISGHRSVSWYQQTPGQGLQFLFEYFSETQRNKGNFPGRFSGRQFSNSRSEMNVSTLELGDSALYLCASSLAGDTQYFGPGTRLTVL.

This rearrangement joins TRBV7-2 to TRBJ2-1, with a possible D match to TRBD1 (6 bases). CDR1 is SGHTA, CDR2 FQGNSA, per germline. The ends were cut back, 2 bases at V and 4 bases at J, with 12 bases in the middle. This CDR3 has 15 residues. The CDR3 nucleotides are TGTGCCAGCAGCTTAACCCTGAGGGGGTACAATGAGCAGTTCTTC. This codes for CASSLTLRGYNEQFF.

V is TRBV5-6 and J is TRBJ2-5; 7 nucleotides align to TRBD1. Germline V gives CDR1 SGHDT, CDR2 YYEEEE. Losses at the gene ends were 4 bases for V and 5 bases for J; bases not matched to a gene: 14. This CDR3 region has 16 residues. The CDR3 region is CASSNSDRSVGETQYF. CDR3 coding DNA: TGTGCCAGCAGCAATTCGGACAGGTCCGTTGGGGAGACCCAGTACTTC. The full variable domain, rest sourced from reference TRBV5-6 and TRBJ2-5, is DAGVTQSPTHLIKTRGQQVTLRCSPKSGHDTVSWYQQALGQGPQFIFQYYEEEERQRGNFPDRFSGHQFPNYSSELNVNALLLGDSALYLCASSNSDRSVGETQYFGPGTRLLVL.

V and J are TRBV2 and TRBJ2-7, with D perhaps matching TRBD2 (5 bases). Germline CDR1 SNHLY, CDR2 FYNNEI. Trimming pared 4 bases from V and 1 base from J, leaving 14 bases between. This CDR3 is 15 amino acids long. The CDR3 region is CASSGEGPGSYEQYF. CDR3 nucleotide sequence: TGTGCCAGCAGTGGTGAGGGCCCCGGATCCTACGAGCAGTACTTC.

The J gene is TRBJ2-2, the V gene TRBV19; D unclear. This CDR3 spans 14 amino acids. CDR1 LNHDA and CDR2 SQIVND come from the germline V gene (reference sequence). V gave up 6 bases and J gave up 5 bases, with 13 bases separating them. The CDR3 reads CASRGIDWTGELFF. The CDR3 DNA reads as TGTGCCAGTAGGGGCATTGATTGGACCGGGGAGCTGTTTTTT.

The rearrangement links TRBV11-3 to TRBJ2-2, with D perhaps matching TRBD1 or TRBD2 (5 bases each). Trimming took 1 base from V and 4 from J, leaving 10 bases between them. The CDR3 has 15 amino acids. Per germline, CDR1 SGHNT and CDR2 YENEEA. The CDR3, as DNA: TGTGCCAGCAGCTTAGGAGGGGAGACCACCGGGGAGCTGTTTTTT. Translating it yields CASSLGGETTGELFF. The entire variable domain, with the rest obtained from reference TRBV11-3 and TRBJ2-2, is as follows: EAGVVQSPRYKIIEKKQPVAFWCNPISGHNTLYWYLQNLGQGPELLIRYENEEAVDDSQLPKDRFSAERLKGVDSTLKIQPAELGDSAVYLCASSLGGETTGELFFGEGSRLTVL.

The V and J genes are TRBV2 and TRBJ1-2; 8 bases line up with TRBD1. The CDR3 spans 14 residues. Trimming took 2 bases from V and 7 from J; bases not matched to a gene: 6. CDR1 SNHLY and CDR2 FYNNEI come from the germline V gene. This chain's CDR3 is CASSERAGGPGYTF. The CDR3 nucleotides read TGTGCCAGCAGTGAACGGGCAGGGGGCCCTGGCTACACCTTC.

CDR3 in amino acids: CASSLISGGYGYTF. The CDR3 nucleotides read TGTGCCAGCAGCTTAATCTCGGGGGGGTATGGCTACACCTTC. The genes are TRBV7-9 and TRBJ1-2; a weak D match, TRBD1 (5 bases). Germline CDR1 is SEHNR and CDR2 is FQNEAQ (reference sequence). Deletions cut 2 bases from V and 5 bases from J, with 12 bases between. The CDR3 covers 14 residues.

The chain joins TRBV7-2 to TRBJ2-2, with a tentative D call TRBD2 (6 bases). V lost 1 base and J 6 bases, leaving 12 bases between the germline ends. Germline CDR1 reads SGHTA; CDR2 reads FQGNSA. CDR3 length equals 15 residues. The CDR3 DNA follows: TGTGCCAGCAGCTTAGTCGGGAGCGGTTCCGGGGAGCTGTTTTTT. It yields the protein CASSLVGSGSGELFF.

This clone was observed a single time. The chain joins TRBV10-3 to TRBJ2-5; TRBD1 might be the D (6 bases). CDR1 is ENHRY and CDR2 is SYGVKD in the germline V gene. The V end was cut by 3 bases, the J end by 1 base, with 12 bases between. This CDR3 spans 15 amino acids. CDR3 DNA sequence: TGTGCCATCAGTGAAGCCGGGACAACCCAAGAGACCCAGTACTTC. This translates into CAISEAGTTQETQYF.

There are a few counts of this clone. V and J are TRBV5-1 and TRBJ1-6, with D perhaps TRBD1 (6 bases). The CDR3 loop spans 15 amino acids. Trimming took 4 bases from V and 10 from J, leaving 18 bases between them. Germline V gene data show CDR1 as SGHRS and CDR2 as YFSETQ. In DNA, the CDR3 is TGCGCCAGCAGCACGAGGGGGGTCGGGGACTCACCCCTCCACTTT. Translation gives CASSTRGVGDSPLHF. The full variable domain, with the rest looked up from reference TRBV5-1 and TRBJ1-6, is KAGVTQTPRYLIKTRGQQVTLSCSPISGHRSVSWYQQTPGQGLQFLFEYFSETQRNKGNFPGRFSGRQFSNSRSEMNVSTLELGDSALYLCASSTRGVGDSPLHFGNGTRLTVT.

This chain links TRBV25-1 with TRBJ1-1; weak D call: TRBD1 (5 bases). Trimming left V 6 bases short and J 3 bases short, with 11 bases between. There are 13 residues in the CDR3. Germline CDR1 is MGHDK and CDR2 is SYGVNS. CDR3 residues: CASRRDGDTEAFF. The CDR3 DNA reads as TGTGCCAGCAGGAGGGACGGGGACACTGAAGCTTTCTTT. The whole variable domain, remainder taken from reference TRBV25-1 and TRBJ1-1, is EADIYQTPRYLVIGTGKKITLECSQTMGHDKMYWYQQDPGMELHLIHYSYGVNSTEKGDLSSESTVSRIRTEHFPLTLESARPSHTSQYLCASRRDGDTEAFFGQGTRLTVV.

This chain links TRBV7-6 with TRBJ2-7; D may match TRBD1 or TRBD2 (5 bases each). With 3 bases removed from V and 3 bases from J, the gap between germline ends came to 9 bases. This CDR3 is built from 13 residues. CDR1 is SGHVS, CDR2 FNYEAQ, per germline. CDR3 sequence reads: CASSLGRNYEQYF. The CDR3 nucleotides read TGTGCCAGCAGCTTGGGACGGAACTACGAGCAGTACTTC.

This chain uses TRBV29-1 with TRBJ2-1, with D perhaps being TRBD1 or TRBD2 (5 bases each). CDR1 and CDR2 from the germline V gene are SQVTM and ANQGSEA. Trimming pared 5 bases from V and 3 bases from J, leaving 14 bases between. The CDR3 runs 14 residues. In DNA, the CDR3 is TGCAGCGTTCACCAAACAGGACTCTACAATGAGCAGTTCTTC. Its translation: CSVHQTGLYNEQFF.

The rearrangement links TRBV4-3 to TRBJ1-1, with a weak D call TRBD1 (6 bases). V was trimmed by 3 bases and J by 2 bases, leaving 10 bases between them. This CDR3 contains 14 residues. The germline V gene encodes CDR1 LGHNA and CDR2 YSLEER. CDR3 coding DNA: TGCGCCAGCAGCCAGGCGGGACAAAACACTGAAGCTTTCTTT. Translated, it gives CASSQAGQNTEAFF.